This T cell receptor (beta chain) is drawn from a study of T cell responses to AZD1222 COVID-19 vaccine. Looking at the study overall: Whether given at about 4 or about 12 weeks, second doses were pooled.

This CDR3 has 11 residues. Germline V lookup: CDR1 SGHTA, CDR2 FQGNSA. Trimming pared 10 bases from V and 4 bases from J, leaving 11 bases between. Generated by immunoSEQ multiplex PCR, the TCRdb table keeps only in-frame clones and is missing some. Of some 160,000 clones listed, approximately 93% are singletons. This clone appeared a few times. The sequences come from peripheral blood, collected on day 0 of AZD1222 vaccination. The chain uses TRBV7-2 and TRBJ2-7; D gene unclear. The origin of this receptor is an adult in good health. The DNA for the CDR3 is TGTGCCACTAGAATCGGTTACGAGCAGTACTTC. Protein: CATRIGYEQYF.